Below, 29 T cell receptor beta chains from the same sample are listed, as sequenced in a study of beta chain features in type 1 diabetes. Antigens of these TCRs are unknown. All of the isolated RNA was reverse transcribed, so expressed TCRB transcripts were sequenced. Using immunoSEQ multiplex PCR, the repertoire was profiled, and TCRdb retains in-frame clones only, with some absent. The data show about 160,000 clones, 63% seen once. Whole-study results and caveats: Patients with Type 1 diabetes showed moderately but significantly shorter TCRB CDR3s in all four CD4+ subsets.

Sequenced: naive CD4+ T cells from blood. All receptors come from a man between 25 and 39 years old with type 1 diabetes.

The V call is TRBV29-1, the J call TRBJ2-2, with 7 bases lining up with TRBD1. This CDR3 is built from 14 residues. The germline gives CDR1 SQVTM, CDR2 ANQGSEA. With V trimmed by 2 bases and J by 6 bases, 6 bases remained unmatched. The CDR3 DNA reads TGCAGCGTTGAAAGGAGGCAGGGGGCCGGGGAGCTGTTTTTT. Protein product: CSVERRQGAGELFF.

This chain joins TRBV7-2 and TRBJ2-1; D call uncertain. Germline CDR1 is SGHTA and CDR2 is FQGNSA. This CDR3 is 16 amino acids long. Trimming pared 1 base from V and 0 bases from J, leaving 10 bases between. The CDR3 is CASSLEQLSSYNEQFF. CDR3 nucleotide sequence: TGTGCCAGCAGCTTAGAACAGCTAAGCTCCTACAATGAGCAGTTCTTC.

This chain connects TRBV4-3 to TRBJ2-3; D perhaps matches TRBD2 (7 bases). Trimming removed 0 bases from V and 2 bases from J, with 12 bases in between. CDR1 LGHNA and CDR2 YSLEER come from the germline V gene. The CDR3 spans 16 residues. CDR3 sequence (DNA): TGCGCCAGCAGCCAAGATCCTGCGGGGGCCACAGATACGCAGTATTTT. Translated: CASSQDPAGATDTQYF.

The chain has TRBV18 and TRBJ2-4; D gene unclear. V lost 2 bases and J 0 bases, leaving 5 bases between the germline ends. The CDR3 is made up of 14 amino acids. Per the germline V gene, CDR1 is KGHSH and CDR2 is LQKENI. The CDR3 DNA reads TGTGCCAGCTCACCATCAGTAGCCAAAAACATTCAGTACTTC. Translated: CASSPSVAKNIQYF.

V gene TRBV15 combines with J gene TRBJ1-2, with 7 bases identical to TRBD1. Germline CDR1 reads LNHNV; CDR2 reads YYDKDF (reference sequence). This CDR3 contains 12 residues. V lost 9 bases to trimming and J lost 3 bases; unmatched junction nucleotides: 4. The CDR3 protein is CATNDRDYGYTF. Here the CDR3 DNA reads TGTGCCACTAACGACAGGGACTATGGCTACACCTTC.

V usage is TRBV11-3 and J usage is TRBJ2-7; TRBD1 aligns across 9 bases. CDR1 and CDR2 (germline): SGHNT, YENEEA. The ends lost 5 bases at V and 7 bases at J; junction bases unmatched: 9. CDR3 size: 14 residues. The CDR3 sequence: CASSMGQGIDEQYF. CDR3 nucleotide sequence: TGTGCCAGCAGCATGGGACAGGGTATCGATGAGCAGTACTTC.

This clone was seen once. The chain recombines TRBV29-1 with TRBJ2-7; 7 nucleotides align to TRBD1. V lost 6 bases, J lost 0 bases, and 5 bases stayed unmatched. The CDR3 loop spans 13 amino acids. Germline V gene lookup returns CDR1 SQVTM and CDR2 ANQGSEA. CDR3 sequence: CSVTTGDSYEQYF. CDR3 bases: TGCAGCGTCACTACAGGGGACTCCTACGAGCAGTACTTC.

The chain uses TRBV19 and TRBJ2-5; 10 bases align to TRBD2. V shed 4 bases, J shed 5 bases, and the junction held 10 bases outside the gene matches. The germline gives CDR1 LNHDA, CDR2 SQIVND (reference sequence). There are 16 residues in the CDR3. The CDR3 spells CASSTRTSGRQETQYF. The CDR3 nucleotides are TGTGCCAGTAGTACCCGGACTAGCGGTCGACAGGAGACCCAGTACTTC. Together with reference TRBV19 and TRBJ2-5, the CDR3 gives the full variable domain: DGGITQSPKYLFRKEGQNVTLSCEQNLNHDAMYWYRQDPGQGLRLIYYSQIVNDFQKGDIAEGYSVSREKKESFPLTVTSAQKNPTAFYLCASSTRTSGRQETQYFGPGTRLLVL.

This chain connects TRBV14 to TRBJ1-2; D is unclear. Germline V gene lookup returns CDR1 SGHDN and CDR2 FVKESK. The CDR3 is 11 amino acids. The V end lost 0 bases, the J end lost 8 bases, and 4 bases lay between the germline ends. The CDR3 loop is CASSQEGGYTF. The CDR3 nucleotides read TGTGCCAGCAGCCAAGAGGGAGGCTACACCTTC.

The chain links TRBV30 to TRBJ1-2, with 7 bases that match TRBD1. V was clipped by 2 bases and J by 4 bases; unmatched bases: 13. Looked up from germline, CDR1 is GTSNPN and CDR2 is SVGIG (reference sequence). The CDR3 consists of 16 residues. The CDR3 nucleotides are TGTGCCTGGAGTCTAGGTTTGACAGGGATCGGCTATGGCTACACCTTC. Protein sequence: CAWSLGLTGIGYGYTF.

The V gene is TRBV9, the J gene TRBJ2-4; D gene unclear. Per germline, CDR1 SGDLS and CDR2 YYNGEE. V was pared by 0 bases and J by 9 bases, with 13 bases between. The CDR3 has 14 amino acids. For the CDR3, the DNA is TGTGCCAGCAGCGTAGAGGCAGAGTCTAGCATTCAGTACTTC. It codes for CASSVEAESSIQYF.

The chain has TRBV5-1 and TRBJ1-1, with D maybe TRBD1 (6 bases). V dropped 2 bases and J dropped 0 bases, with 8 bases sitting between them. There are 14 residues in the CDR3. CDR1 and CDR2 from the germline V gene are SGHRS and YFSETQ. The CDR3 bases are TGCGCCAGCAGCTTCCAGGGGCTGAACACTGAAGCTTTCTTT. This gives the protein CASSFQGLNTEAFF.

Only a few counts were recorded for this clone. The J gene is TRBJ2-1, the V gene TRBV29-1, with TRBD1 matching 7 bases. CDR1 and CDR2 (germline): SQVTM, ANQGSEA. The CDR3 totals 13 residues. The V segment lost 3 bases and the J segment 6 bases; nucleotides outside the gene matches: 5. In DNA, the CDR3 is TGCAGCGTTGACTTAACAGGGGCCAATGAGCAGTTCTTC. Amino acids: CSVDLTGANEQFF.

This chain joins TRBV29-1 and TRBJ2-3; 11 nucleotides match TRBD1. The CDR3 spans 15 residues. V lost 7 bases and J lost 4; bases outside the gene matches: 10. Germline V gene sequence: CDR1 SQVTM, CDR2 ANQGSEA. The CDR3 bases are TGCAGCGCCCCAACCAGGACAGGGGGCGCAGATACGCAGTATTTT. This sequence encodes CSAPTRTGGADTQYF.

This clone was detected a few times. The chain has TRBV9 and TRBJ2-1; D is unclear. V lost 4 bases to trimming and J lost 0 bases, with 11 bases between them. Germline CDR1 is SGDLS and CDR2 is YYNGEE. The CDR3 covers 15 residues. CDR3 sequence reads: CASSPYHGSYNEQFF. CDR3 coding DNA: TGTGCCAGCAGCCCCTACCACGGCTCCTACAATGAGCAGTTCTTC. Drawing the rest from reference TRBV9 and TRBJ2-1, the complete variable domain is DSGVTQTPKHLITATGQRVTLRCSPRSGDLSVYWYQQSLDQGLQFLIQYYNGEERAKGNILERFSAQQFPDLHSELNLSSLELGDSALYFCASSPYHGSYNEQFFGPGTRLTVL.

Details on this clone: Within the sample, other DNA sequences also encode this same CDR3. The rearrangement uses TRBV11-2 and TRBJ2-3; D not certain. V lost 0 bases to trimming and J lost 6 bases, with 4 bases between them. CDR1 SGHAT and CDR2 FQNNGV come from the germline V gene. CDR3 length: 12 residues. Here the CDR3 reads CASSLDTDTQYF. Here the CDR3 DNA reads TGTGCCAGCAGCTTAGATACGGATACGCAGTATTTT.

This clone has only a few counts. The CDR3 DNA follows: TGTGCCTGGAGCCAAACTAAGTTCGGGGAGCTGTTTTTT. Protein: CAWSQTKFGELFF. This chain links TRBV30 with TRBJ2-2, with D unclear. The CDR3 covers 13 residues. Trimming removed 3 bases at V and 7 bases at J, with 12 bases between. CDR1 and CDR2 from the germline V gene are GTSNPN and SVGIG (reference sequence).

This sequence joins TRBV2 and TRBJ2-3; a possible D gene is TRBD1 (6 bases). Germline CDR1 SNHLY, CDR2 FYNNEI. Trimming removed 4 bases at V and 0 bases at J, with 14 bases between. The CDR3 loop spans 16 amino acids. The CDR3 sequence: CASSVHGQTSTDTQYF. CDR3 coding DNA: TGTGCCAGCAGTGTCCACGGACAGACTAGCACAGATACGCAGTATTTT.

This clone was seen just once. This sequence joins TRBV10-3 and TRBJ1-1, with unresolved D. The V gene's germline CDR1 is ENHRY and CDR2 SYGVKD. This CDR3 contains 13 residues. V was pared by 3 bases and J by 1 base, with 6 bases between. Written as DNA, the CDR3 is TGTGCCATCAGTGAAAACAGGAACACTGAAGCTTTCTTT. Encoded protein: CAISENRNTEAFF.

This chain links TRBV5-6 with TRBJ2-1, with D possibly TRBD2 on 6 matching bases. With 6 bases removed from V and 1 base from J, the gap between germline ends came to 11 bases. This CDR3 spans 14 amino acids. The germline CDR1 and CDR2 sequences are SGHDT and YYEEEE. CDR3 sequence reads: CASTRRGSYNEQFF. The CDR3 nucleotides read TGTGCCAGCACCCGCCGGGGGTCCTACAATGAGCAGTTCTTC.

The sample holds a few counts of this clone. The chain combines TRBV30 with TRBJ2-2; possibly TRBD1 for D (6 bases). V lost 5 bases and J lost 6, with 7 bases in between. In germline, CDR1 is GTSNPN, CDR2 SVGIG (reference sequence). The CDR3 spans 11 residues. Written as DNA, the CDR3 is TGTGCCTGGGGACAGTCCGGGGAGCTGTTTTTT. Translated, it gives CAWGQSGELFF.

The chain links TRBV25-1 to TRBJ2-3; D gene uncertain. The CDR3 consists of 12 residues. V shed 0 bases and J shed 2 bases, with 0 bases lying between them. Germline lookup yields CDR1 MGHDK and CDR2 SYGVNS. The CDR3, as DNA: TGTGCCAGCAGTGAATACACAGATACGCAGTATTTT. The encoded protein is CASSEYTDTQYF.

The V gene is TRBV11-2, the J gene TRBJ2-3; 7 bases are shared with TRBD2. Germline loops: CDR1 SGHAT, CDR2 FQNNGV. Germline trimming cut 5 bases from V and 4 bases from J; bases unmatched to any gene: 12. This CDR3 region has 16 residues. In nucleotides, the CDR3 is TGTGCCAGCAGCCCGATTTGGGGGGAGGGCCCAGATACGCAGTATTTT. This encodes CASSPIWGEGPDTQYF. Full variable domain (rest looked up from reference TRBV11-2 and TRBJ2-3): EAGVAQSPRYKIIEKRQSVAFWCNPISGHATLYWYQQILGQGPKLLIQFQNNGVVDDSQLPKDRFSAERLKGVDSTLKIQPAKLEDSAVYLCASSPIWGEGPDTQYFGPGTRLTVL.

V gene TRBV6-6 combines with J gene TRBJ2-5; 9 nucleotides line up with TRBD1. CDR3 size: 14 residues. CDR1 and CDR2 (germline): MNHNY, SVGAGI (reference sequence). V lost 7 bases and J lost 2; bases outside the gene matches: 5. The CDR3 DNA reads as TGTGCCAGCAACGACAGGGGGTCGCAAGAGACCCAGTACTTC. Protein product: CASNDRGSQETQYF.

V usage is TRBV4-3 and J usage is TRBJ1-1; D unresolved. V was cut by 1 base and J by 5 bases, with 5 bases left in between. The CDR3 has 12 amino acids. Germline V lookup: CDR1 LGHNA, CDR2 YSLEER. As DNA, the CDR3 is TGCGCCAGCAGCCAAGGGCGTACTGAAGCTTTCTTT. Protein product: CASSQGRTEAFF.

The rearrangement links TRBV5-8 to TRBJ2-5; D possibly matches TRBD1 or TRBD2 (5 bases each). CDR1 and CDR2 from the germline V gene are SGHTS and YDEGEE. Trimming took 0 bases from V and 5 from J, leaving 17 bases between them. The CDR3 runs to 16 residues. CDR3 nucleotide sequence: TGTGCCAGCAGCTTGGTGATAGGTACTCGGGACGAGACCCAGTACTTC. It is translated as CASSLVIGTRDETQYF.

This clone was picked up one time. This rearrangement joins TRBV5-1 to TRBJ2-1; D unclear. CDR1 SGHRS and CDR2 YFSETQ come from the germline V gene. This CDR3 contains 12 residues. V was trimmed by 0 bases and J by 15 bases, leaving 13 bases between them. The CDR3 sequence is CASSLAMSVRFF. CDR3 nucleotide sequence: TGCGCCAGCAGCTTGGCTATGTCAGTCCGGTTCTTC.

This clone showed up just once. The J gene is TRBJ2-1, the V gene TRBV9, with D possibly TRBD1 on 7 matching bases. V lost 4 bases to trimming and J lost 3 bases, with 17 bases between them. CDR1 and CDR2 from the germline V gene are SGDLS and YYNGEE. The CDR3 consists of 16 residues. The CDR3 DNA is TGTGCCAGCAGCCCTCGGCAGGGGGGCGACTACAATGAGCAGTTCTTC. This sequence encodes CASSPRQGGDYNEQFF.

V gene TRBV6-5 combines with J gene TRBJ2-3; D unresolved. Trimming removed 2 bases from V and 9 bases from J, with 21 bases in between. Germline CDR1 reads MNHEY; CDR2 reads SVGAGI. The CDR3 covers 16 residues. CDR3 in DNA: TGTGCCAGCAGTTACCTCCACTCCCAGAGCCCGGGCACGCAGTATTTT. It translates to CASSYLHSQSPGTQYF.